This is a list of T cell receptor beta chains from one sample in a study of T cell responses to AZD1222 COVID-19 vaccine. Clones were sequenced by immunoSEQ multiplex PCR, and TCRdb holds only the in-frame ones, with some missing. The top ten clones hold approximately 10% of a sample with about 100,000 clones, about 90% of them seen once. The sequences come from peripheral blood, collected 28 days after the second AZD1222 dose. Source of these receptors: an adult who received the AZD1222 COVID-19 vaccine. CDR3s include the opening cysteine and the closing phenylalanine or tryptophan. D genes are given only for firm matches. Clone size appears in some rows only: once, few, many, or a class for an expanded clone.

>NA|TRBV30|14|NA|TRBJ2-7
CAWSFGGVTYEQYF
TGTGCCTGGAGTTTTGGAGGGGTAACCTACGAGCAGTACTTC
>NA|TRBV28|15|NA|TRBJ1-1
CASSLWGNLNTEAFF
TGTGCCAGCAGTTTATGGGGGAACCTTAACACTGAAGCTTTCTTT
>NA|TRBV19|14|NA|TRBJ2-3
CASSKGVSTDTQYF
TGTGCCAGTAGTAAGGGGGTAAGCACAGATACGCAGTATTTT
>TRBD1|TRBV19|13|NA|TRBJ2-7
CASQGQSWDEQYF
TGTGCCAGTCAGGGACAGTCGTGGGACGAGCAGTACTTC
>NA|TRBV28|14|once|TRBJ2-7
CASSRRSGLYEQYF
TGTGCCAGCAGTCGGCGGAGCGGTCTCTACGAGCAGTACTTC
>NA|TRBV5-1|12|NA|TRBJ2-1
CASSLHYNEQFF
TGCGCCAGCAGCCTGCACTACAATGAGCAGTTCTTC
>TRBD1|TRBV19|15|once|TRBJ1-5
CASRGGTRGNQPQHF
TGTGCCAGTAGAGGGGGAACCAGGGGGAATCAGCCCCAGCATTTT
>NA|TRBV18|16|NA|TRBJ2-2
CASSPMDPRTGGELFF
TGTGCCAGCTCACCAATGGACCCACGAACAGGGGGGGAGCTGTTTTTT
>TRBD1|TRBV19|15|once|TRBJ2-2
CASSIGRGNTGELFF
TGTGCCAGTAGTATAGGCAGGGGGAATACCGGGGAGCTGTTTTTT
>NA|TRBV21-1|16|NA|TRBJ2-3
CASSFSRRLVTDTQYF
TGTGCCAGCAGCTTTTCCCGCAGACTAGTTACAGATACGCAGTATTTT
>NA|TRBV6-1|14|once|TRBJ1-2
CASSESISNYGYTF
TGTGCCAGCAGTGAAAGTATCAGTAACTATGGCTACACCTTC
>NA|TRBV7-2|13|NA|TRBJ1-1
CASSSQGPTEAFF
TGTGCCAGCAGCTCGCAGGGGCCCACTGAAGCTTTCTTT
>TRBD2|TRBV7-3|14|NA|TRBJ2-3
CASSYSGRADTQYF
TGTGCCAGCAGCTATAGCGGGAGGGCTGATACGCAGTATTTT
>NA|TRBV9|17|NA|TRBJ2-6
CASSAALRQVGANVLTF
TGTGCCAGCAGCGCAGCCCTGCGACAGGTTGGGGCCAACGTCCTGACTTTC
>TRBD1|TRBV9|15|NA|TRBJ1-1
CASRWDRGLNTEAFF
TGTGCCAGCAGATGGGACAGGGGTTTGAACACTGAAGCTTTCTTT
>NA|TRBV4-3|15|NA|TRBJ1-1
CASSQDTGLNTEAFF
TGCGCCAGCAGCCAAGACACAGGTTTGAACACTGAAGCTTTCTTT
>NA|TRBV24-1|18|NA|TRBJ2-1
CATSDRTTGGGSYNEQFF
TGTGCCACCAGTGACCGCACAACCGGGGGTGGGTCCTACAATGAGCAGTTCTTC
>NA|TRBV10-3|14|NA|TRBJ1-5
CAISELGGNQPQHF
TGTGCCATCAGTGAGTTAGGGGGGAATCAGCCCCAGCATTTT
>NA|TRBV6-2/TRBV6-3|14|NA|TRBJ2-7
CASSYSAGAYEQYF
TGTGCCAGCAGTTACTCAGCAGGGGCCTACGAGCAGTACTTC
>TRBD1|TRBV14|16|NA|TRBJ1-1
CASSSDSTGMNTEAFF
TGTGCCAGCAGTTCCGATTCGACAGGGATGAACACTGAAGCTTTCTTT
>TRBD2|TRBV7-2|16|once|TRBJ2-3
CASSLRLAGRTDTQYF
TGTGCCAGCAGCTTAAGGCTAGCGGGGCGCACAGATACGCAGTATTTT
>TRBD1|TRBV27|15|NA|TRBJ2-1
CASSPPGTGVDEQFF
TGTGCCAGCAGCCCACCCGGGACAGGGGTGGATGAGCAGTTCTTC
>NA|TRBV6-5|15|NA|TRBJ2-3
CASSQLGSGTDTQYF
TGTGCCAGCAGCCAACTAGGGAGCGGCACAGATACGCAGTATTTT